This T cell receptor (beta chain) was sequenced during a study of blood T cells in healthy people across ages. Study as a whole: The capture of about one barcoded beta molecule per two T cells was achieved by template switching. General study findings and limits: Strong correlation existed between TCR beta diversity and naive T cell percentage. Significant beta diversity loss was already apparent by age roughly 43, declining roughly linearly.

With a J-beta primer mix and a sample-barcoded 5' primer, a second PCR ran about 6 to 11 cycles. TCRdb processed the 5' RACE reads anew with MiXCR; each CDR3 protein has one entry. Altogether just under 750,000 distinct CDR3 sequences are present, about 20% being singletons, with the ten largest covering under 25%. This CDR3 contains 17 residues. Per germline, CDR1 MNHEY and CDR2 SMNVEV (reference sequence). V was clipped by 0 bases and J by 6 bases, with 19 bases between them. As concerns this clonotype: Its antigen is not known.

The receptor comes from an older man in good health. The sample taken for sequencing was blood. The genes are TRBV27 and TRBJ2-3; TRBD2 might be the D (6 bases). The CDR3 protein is CASSLSGTGTFKDTQYF. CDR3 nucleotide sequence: TGTGCCAGCAGTTTATCCGGAACCGGGACTTTCAAGGATACGCAGTATTTT.